This T cell receptor beta chain was found in a study of T cell responses to AZD1222 COVID-19 vaccine. The study, taken as a whole, reports: Repertoire sampling occurred only after the peak T cell response. Mostly white British, mostly female donors; authors suggested clonal diversity may be underestimated. Nearly half of unique spike-specific TCRs reportedly avoided B.1.351 and B.1.1.7 mutated regions.

The repertoire was sequenced with immunoSEQ multiplex PCR; TCRdb's copy has only in-frame clones and lacks some. The top ten hold roughly 2.3% of the sample, which has about 120,000 clones, around nine tenths seen once. A single count supports this clone. Its antigen is as yet unknown. V was shortened by 2 bases and J by 6 bases, with 11 bases between the two germline ends. This CDR3 spans 14 amino acids. Looked up from germline, CDR1 is MDHEN and CDR2 is SYDVKM. The V and J genes are TRBV28 and TRBJ1-5; possibly TRBD1 for D (5 bases). Sequencing used peripheral blood, obtained on day 0 of AZD1222 vaccination. The receptor was isolated from an adult in good health. CDR3 nucleotide sequence: TGTGCCAGCAGTTTAGGGGGAAACCCTCAGCCCCAGCATTTT. Protein sequence: CASSLGGNPQPQHF.